This TCR beta chain stems from a study of T cell responses to AZD1222 COVID-19 vaccine. With regard to this clone: Its antigen is unknown.

Notes on the study in general: CD4 TCRs covered the whole spike, strongest at regions 160-218 and 743-854. Clonal diversity was possibly underestimated, and white British individuals and females predominated among donors. After the peak T cell response, and only then, were repertoires sampled. When two AZD1222 doses had been given, Spike-specific TCR breadth and depth rose.

Only in-frame clones appear in the TCRdb table, and some are missing; sequencing was by immunoSEQ multiplex PCR. Among some 120,000 clones, almost 95% were seen once, and the ten largest hold approximately 1.4%. This clonotype was obtained from an adult who received the AZD1222 COVID-19 vaccine. Sequenced here: peripheral blood, sampled 28 days after the second AZD1222 dose.

CDR3 loop: CASSFGRGLDQPQHF. The CDR3 DNA sequence: TGTGCCAGCAGTTTTGGTCGCGGGCTAGATCAGCCCCAGCATTTT. The chain couples TRBV28 to TRBJ1-5; D gene uncertain. V was pared by 3 bases and J by 5 bases, with 14 bases between. CDR1 MDHEN and CDR2 SYDVKM come from the germline V gene. This CDR3 is 15 amino acids long.